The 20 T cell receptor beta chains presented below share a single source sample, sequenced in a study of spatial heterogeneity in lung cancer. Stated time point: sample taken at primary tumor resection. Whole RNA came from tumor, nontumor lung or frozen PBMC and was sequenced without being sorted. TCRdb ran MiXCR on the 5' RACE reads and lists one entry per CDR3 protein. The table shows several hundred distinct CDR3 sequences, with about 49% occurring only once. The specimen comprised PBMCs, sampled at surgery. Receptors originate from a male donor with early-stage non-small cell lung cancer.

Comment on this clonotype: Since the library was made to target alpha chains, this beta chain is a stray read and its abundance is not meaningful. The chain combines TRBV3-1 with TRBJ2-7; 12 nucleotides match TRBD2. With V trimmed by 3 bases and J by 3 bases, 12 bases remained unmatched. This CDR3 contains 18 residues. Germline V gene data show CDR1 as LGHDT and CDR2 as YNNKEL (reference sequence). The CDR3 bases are TGTGCCAGCAGCCAGTCTTCGTTCGGGACTAGCGGGCTCTACGAGCAGTACTTC. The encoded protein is CASSQSSFGTSGLYEQYF.

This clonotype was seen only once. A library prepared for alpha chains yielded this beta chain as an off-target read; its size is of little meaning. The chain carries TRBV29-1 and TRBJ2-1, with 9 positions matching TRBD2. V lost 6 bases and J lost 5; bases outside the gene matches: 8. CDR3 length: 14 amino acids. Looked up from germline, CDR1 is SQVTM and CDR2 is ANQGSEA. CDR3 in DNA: TGCAGCGTCAGGCGGGGGGGCTACGACAATGAGCAGTTCTTC. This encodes CSVRRGGYDNEQFF.

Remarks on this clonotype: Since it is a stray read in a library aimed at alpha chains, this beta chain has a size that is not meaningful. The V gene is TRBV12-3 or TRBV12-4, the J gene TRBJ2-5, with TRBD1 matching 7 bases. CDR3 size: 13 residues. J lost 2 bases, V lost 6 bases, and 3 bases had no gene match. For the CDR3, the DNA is TGTGCCAGCAGCCCAGGGGGTCAAGAGACCCAGTACTTC. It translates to CASSPGGQETQYF.

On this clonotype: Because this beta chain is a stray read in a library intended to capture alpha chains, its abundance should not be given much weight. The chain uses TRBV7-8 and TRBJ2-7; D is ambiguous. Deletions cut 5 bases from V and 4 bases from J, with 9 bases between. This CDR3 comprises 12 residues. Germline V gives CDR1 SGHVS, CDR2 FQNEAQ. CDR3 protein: CASSPDGYEQYF. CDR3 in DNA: TGTGCCAGCAGCCCAGACGGATACGAGCAGTACTTC.

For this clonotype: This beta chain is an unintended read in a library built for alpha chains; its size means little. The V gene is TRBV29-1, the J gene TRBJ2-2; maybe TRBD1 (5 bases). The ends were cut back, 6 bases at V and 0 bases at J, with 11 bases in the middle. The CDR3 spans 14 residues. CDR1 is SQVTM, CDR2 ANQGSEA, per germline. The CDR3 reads CSVKNRSNTGELFF. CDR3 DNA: TGCAGCGTAAAAAACAGGTCGAACACCGGGGAGCTGTTTTTT.

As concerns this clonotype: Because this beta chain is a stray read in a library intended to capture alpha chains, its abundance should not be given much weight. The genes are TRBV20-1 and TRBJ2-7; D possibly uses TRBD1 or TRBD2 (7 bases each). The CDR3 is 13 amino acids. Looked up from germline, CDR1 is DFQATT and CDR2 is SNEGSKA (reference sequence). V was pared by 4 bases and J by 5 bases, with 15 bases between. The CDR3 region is CSATGRGGDEQYF. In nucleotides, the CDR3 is TGCAGTGCTACTGGCAGGGGGGGCGACGAGCAGTACTTC.

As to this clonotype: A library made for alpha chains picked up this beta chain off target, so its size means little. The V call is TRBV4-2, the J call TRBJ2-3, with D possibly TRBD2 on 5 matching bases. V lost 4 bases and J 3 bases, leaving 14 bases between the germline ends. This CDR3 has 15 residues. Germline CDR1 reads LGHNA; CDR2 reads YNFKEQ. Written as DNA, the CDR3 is TGTGCCAGCAGCCCGAGGGCTCCAGAGACAGATACGCAGTATTTT. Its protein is CASSPRAPETDTQYF.

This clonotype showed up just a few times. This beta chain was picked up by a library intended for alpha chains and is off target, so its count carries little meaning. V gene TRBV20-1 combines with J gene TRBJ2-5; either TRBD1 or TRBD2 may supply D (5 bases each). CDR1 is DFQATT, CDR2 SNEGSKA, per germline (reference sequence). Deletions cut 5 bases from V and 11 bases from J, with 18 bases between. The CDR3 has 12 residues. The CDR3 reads CSASARGDQQYF. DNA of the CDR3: TGCAGTGCTTCAGCGCGTGGGGACCAGCAGTACTTC.

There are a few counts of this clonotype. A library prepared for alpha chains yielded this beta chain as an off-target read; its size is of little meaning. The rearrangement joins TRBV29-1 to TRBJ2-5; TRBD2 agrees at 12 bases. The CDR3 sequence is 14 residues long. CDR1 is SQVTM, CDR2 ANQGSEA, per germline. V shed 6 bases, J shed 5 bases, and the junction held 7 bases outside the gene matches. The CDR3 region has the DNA TGCAGCGTCCCGGGACTAGCGGGCCTGGAGACCCAGTACTTC. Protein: CSVPGLAGLETQYF. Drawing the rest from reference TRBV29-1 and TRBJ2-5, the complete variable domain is SAVISQKPSRDICQRGTSLTIQCQVDSQVTMMFWYRQQPGQSLTLIATANQGSEATYESGFVIDKFPISRPNLTFSTLTVSNMSPEDSSIYLCSVPGLAGLETQYFGPGTRLLVL.

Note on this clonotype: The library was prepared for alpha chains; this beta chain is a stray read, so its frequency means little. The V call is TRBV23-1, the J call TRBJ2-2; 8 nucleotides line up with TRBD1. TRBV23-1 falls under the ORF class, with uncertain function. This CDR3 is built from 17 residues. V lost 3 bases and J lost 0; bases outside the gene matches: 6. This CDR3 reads CASSHSWGQANTGELFF. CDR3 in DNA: TGCGCCAGCAGTCATTCATGGGGACAGGCGAACACCGGGGAGCTGTTTTTT.

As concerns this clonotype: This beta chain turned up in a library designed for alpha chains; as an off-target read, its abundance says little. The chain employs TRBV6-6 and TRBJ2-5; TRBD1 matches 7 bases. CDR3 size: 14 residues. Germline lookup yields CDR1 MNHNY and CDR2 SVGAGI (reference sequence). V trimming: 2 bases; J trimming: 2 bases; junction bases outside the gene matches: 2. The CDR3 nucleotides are TGTGCCAGCAGTTACCCGGGACAGCAAGAGACCCAGTACTTC. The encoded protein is CASSYPGQQETQYF.

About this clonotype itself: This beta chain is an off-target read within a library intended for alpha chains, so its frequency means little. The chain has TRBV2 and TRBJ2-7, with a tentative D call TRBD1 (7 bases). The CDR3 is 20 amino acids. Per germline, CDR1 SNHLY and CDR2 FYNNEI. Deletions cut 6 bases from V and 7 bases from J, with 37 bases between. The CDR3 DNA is TGTGCCAGCAGCGAGGGTAGGGGCTCTCTACGCCAGGGGGGTTTGAGTGAGCAGTACTTC. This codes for CASSEGRGSLRQGGLSEQYF.

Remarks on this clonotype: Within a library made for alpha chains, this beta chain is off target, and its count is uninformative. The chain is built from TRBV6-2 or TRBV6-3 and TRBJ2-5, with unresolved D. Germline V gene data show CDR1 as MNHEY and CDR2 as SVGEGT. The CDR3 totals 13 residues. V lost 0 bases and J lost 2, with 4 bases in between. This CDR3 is CASSYSVQETQYF. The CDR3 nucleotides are TGTGCCAGCAGTTACTCAGTTCAAGAGACCCAGTACTTC.

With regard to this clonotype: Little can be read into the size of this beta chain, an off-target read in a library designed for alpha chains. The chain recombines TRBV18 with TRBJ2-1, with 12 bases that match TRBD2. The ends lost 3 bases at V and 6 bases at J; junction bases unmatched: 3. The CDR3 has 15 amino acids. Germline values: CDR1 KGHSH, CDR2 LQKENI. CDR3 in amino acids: CASSPASGGANEQFF. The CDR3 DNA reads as TGTGCCAGCTCACCCGCTAGCGGGGGGGCCAATGAGCAGTTCTTC.

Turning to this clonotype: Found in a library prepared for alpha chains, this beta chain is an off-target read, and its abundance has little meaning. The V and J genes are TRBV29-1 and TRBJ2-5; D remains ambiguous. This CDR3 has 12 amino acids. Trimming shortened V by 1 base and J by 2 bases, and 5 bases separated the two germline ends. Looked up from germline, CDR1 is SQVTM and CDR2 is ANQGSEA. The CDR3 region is CSVEGLQETQYF. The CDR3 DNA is TGCAGCGTTGAAGGGTTGCAAGAGACCCAGTACTTC.

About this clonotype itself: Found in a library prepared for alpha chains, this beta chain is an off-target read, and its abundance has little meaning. This CDR3 is CASSLQGNPYNEQFF. CDR3 nucleotides: TGTGCCAGCAGCTTACAGGGGAACCCTTACAATGAGCAGTTCTTC. The chain employs TRBV11-1 and TRBJ2-1; possible D gene TRBD1, 6 bases. The V gene's germline CDR1 is SGHAT and CDR2 FQDESV (reference sequence). This CDR3 has 15 amino acids. V lost 2 bases and J lost 4, with 12 bases in between. Full variable domain (rest looked up from reference TRBV11-1 and TRBJ2-1): EAEVAQSPRYKITEKSQAVAFWCDPISGHATLYWYRQILGQGPELLVQFQDESVVDDSQLPKDRFSAERLKGVDSTLKIQPAELGDSAMYLCASSLQGNPYNEQFFGPGTRLTVL.

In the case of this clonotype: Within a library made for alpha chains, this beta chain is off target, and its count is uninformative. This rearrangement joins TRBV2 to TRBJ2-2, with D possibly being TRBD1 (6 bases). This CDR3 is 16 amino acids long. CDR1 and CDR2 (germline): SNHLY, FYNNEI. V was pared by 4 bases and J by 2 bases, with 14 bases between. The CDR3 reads CASSAPLDRNTGELFF. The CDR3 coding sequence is TGTGCCAGCAGTGCCCCCTTGGACAGAAACACCGGGGAGCTGTTTTTT.

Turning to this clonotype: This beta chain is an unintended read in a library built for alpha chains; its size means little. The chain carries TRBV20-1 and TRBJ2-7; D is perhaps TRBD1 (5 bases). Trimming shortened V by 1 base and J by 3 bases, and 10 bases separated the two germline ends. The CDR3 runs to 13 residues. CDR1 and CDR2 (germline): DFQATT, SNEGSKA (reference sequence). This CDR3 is CSARVRDSYEQYF. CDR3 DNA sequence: TGCAGTGCTAGAGTCCGTGACAGCTACGAGCAGTACTTC.

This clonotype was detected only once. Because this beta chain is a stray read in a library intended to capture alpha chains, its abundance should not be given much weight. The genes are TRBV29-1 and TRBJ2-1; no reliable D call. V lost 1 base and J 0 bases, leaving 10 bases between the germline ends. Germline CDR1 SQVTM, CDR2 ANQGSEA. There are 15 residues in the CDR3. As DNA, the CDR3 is TGCAGCGTTGAAGTGGCCGAGAGCTCCTACAATGAGCAGTTCTTC. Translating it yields CSVEVAESSYNEQFF.

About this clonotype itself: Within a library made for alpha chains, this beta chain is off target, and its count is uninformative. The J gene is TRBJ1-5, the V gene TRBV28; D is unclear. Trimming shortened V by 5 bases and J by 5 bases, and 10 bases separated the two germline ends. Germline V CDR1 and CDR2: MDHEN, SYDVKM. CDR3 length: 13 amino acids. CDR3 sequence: CASSLRSDQPQHF. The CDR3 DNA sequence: TGTGCCAGCAGTCTCCGAAGCGATCAGCCCCAGCATTTT.